The clone carrying this T cell receptor beta chain was picked up many times. Its target is not known. The data belong to a study of T cells in Graves' hyperthyroidism and ophthalmopathy. RNA transcripts yielded amplified TCR beta CDR3 regions. The TCR CDR3 first-round RT-PCR relied on the HTBI primer set. MiXCR, run by TCRdb on the multiplex PCR reads, gives a single entry per CDR3 protein. Of fewer than 450,000 distinct CDR3 sequences in the sample, about 18% were seen once. CDR3 length: 13 residues. V lost 6 bases, J lost 9 bases, and 15 bases lay in between. The germline V gene encodes CDR1 LNHDA and CDR2 SQIVND (reference sequence). General study findings and limits: In the blood, most expanded thyroid clonotypes above 0.001 appeared as well.

The receptor's source is a woman aged 30 to 39 with Graves' hyperthyroidism that later progressed to Graves' ophthalmopathy. The chain uses TRBV19 and TRBJ1-5, with D perhaps TRBD1 (5 bases). What was sequenced was blood. The CDR3 bases are TGTGCCAGTAGCCAGGTCAGGGAATGGCCCCAGCATTTT. Its translation: CASSQVREWPQHF.